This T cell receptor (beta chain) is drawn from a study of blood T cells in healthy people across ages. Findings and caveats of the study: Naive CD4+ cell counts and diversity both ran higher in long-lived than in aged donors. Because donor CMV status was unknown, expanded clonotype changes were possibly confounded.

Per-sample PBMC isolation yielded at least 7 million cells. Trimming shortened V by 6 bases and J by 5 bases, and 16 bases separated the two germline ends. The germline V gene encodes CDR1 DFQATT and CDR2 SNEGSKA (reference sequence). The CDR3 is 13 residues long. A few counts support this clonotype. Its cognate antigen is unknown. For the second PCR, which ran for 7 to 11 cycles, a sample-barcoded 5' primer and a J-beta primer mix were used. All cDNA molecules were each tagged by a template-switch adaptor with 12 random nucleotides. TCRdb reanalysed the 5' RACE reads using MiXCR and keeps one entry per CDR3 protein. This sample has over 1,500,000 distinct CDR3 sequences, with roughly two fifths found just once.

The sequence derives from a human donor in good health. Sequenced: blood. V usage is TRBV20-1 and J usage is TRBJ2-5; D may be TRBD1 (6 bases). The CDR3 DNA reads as TGCAGTGCCAGCCAGGGGTGGATCGAGACCCAGTACTTC. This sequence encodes CSASQGWIETQYF.